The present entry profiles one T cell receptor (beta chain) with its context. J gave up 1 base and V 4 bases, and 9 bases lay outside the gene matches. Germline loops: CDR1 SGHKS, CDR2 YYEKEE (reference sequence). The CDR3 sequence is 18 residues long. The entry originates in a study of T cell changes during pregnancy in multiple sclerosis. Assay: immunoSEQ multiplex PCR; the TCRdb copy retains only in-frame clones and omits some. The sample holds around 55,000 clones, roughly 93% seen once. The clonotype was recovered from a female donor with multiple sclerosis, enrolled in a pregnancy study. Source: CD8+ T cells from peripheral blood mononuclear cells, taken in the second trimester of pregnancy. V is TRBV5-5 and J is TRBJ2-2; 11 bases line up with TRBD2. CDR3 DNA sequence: TGTGCCAGCAGCCTTGGGGTCACTAGCGGGGGGAACACCGGGGAGCTGTTTTTT. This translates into CASSLGVTSGGNTGELFF. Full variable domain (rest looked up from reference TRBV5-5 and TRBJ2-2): DAGVTQSPTHLIKTRGQQVTLRCSPISGHKSVSWYQQVLGQGPQFIFQYYEKEERGRGNFPDRFSARQFPNYSSELNVNALLLGDSALYLCASSLGVTSGGNTGELFFGEGSRLTVL.